Each of the 20 T cell receptor beta chains below was sequenced from the same sample in a study of cytomegalovirus exposure and HLA in healthy donors (dated by TCRdb to about 2017). Libraries were built with the immunoSEQ multiplex PCR assay. For the multiplex PCR, a mixture combining 60 forward primers for TCR Vbeta segments and 13 reverse primers for TCR Jbeta segments was used. TCRdb limited this immuneACCESS table to in-frame rearrangements with V and J called. A share of clones is missing; checked studies link under half to unresolved V genes, and the rest is unexplained. The sample table holds about 130,000 clones, of which 70% to 85% were seen once. The top ten constitute 1% to 1.5% of the sample. The specimen sequenced was PBMCs. Every receptor here comes from a boy aged 5-17 years in good health and CMV-seronegative.

The V and J genes are TRBV7-2 and TRBJ1-1, with 9 bases matching TRBD1. CDR3 size: 14 residues. Looked up from germline, CDR1 is SGHTA and CDR2 is FQGNSA. The ends lost 5 bases at V and 8 bases at J; junction bases unmatched: 9. CDR3 nucleotides: TGTGCCAGCAGCCCAGCCGGTACAGGGGGCGAAGCTTTCTTT. It encodes CASSPAGTGGEAFF.

This chain links TRBV5-1 with TRBJ1-1; D not resolved. Germline V gives CDR1 SGHRS, CDR2 YFSETQ. The germline V and J ends were trimmed by 0 bases and 2 bases, with 14 bases remaining between them. The CDR3 contains 16 residues. The DNA of the CDR3 is TGCGCCAGCAGCTTGGATTCCGGGGAGGGAAACACTGAAGCTTTCTTT. Its translation is CASSLDSGEGNTEAFF.

V gene TRBV6-5 combines with J gene TRBJ2-3; D is undetermined. Germline V gene data show CDR1 as MNHEY and CDR2 as SVGAGI. This CDR3 is built from 13 residues. V lost 1 base and J 7 bases, leaving 9 bases between the germline ends. The DNA of the CDR3 is TGTGCCAGCAGTTACTTACAATTTAATACGCAGTATTTT. It encodes CASSYLQFNTQYF.

The rearrangement links TRBV5-6 to TRBJ2-3; 7 nucleotides align to TRBD1. The CDR3 is made up of 15 amino acids. V shed 1 base, J shed 2 bases, and the junction held 4 bases outside the gene matches. Germline assignment: CDR1 SGHDT and CDR2 YYEEEE. The CDR3 coding sequence is TGTGCCAGCAGCTTGCGGGACAGAACCACAGATACGCAGTATTTT. Encoded protein: CASSLRDRTTDTQYF.

The genes are TRBV9 and TRBJ2-2; D not certain. Germline CDR1 and CDR2: SGDLS and YYNGEE. The CDR3 runs 13 residues. Trimming stripped 0 bases from V and 5 bases from J, with 5 bases between. CDR3 DNA sequence: TGTGCCAGCAGCGTAGATTTAACCGGGGAGCTGTTTTTT. This sequence encodes CASSVDLTGELFF.

This sequence joins TRBV19 and TRBJ1-5; 7 bases are a match to TRBD1. From germline, CDR1 is LNHDA and CDR2 SQIVND (reference sequence). The trim removed 5 bases at V and 4 bases at J, leaving 5 bases unmatched. CDR3 size: 14 residues. DNA for the CDR3: TGTGCCAGTAGTGCCCGGGACAGTAATCAGCCCCAGCATTTT. It codes for CASSARDSNQPQHF. The complete variable domain, with remaining parts taken from reference TRBV19 and TRBJ1-5, reads DGGITQSPKYLFRKEGQNVTLSCEQNLNHDAMYWYRQDPGQGLRLIYYSQIVNDFQKGDIAEGYSVSREKKESFPLTVTSAQKNPTAFYLCASSARDSNQPQHFGDGTRLSIL.

This chain connects TRBV5-4 to TRBJ2-2; no firm D call. CDR1 is SGHNT, CDR2 YYREEE, per germline (reference sequence). The CDR3 is made up of 17 amino acids. V dropped 3 bases and J dropped 5 bases, with 20 bases sitting between them. This CDR3 is CASSSGGFPGWTGELFF. The CDR3 DNA follows: TGTGCCAGCAGCTCCGGCGGATTCCCTGGATGGACCGGGGAGCTGTTTTTT.

The J gene is TRBJ1-5, the V gene TRBV6-4; TRBD1 agrees at 8 bases. V shed 2 bases, J shed 5 bases, and the junction held 20 bases outside the gene matches. CDR1 and CDR2 (germline): MRHNA, SNTAGT. The CDR3 runs to 20 residues. CDR3 in amino acids: CASSDPGQGVAVLWDQPQHF. The CDR3 nucleotides are TGTGCCAGCAGTGACCCCGGACAGGGAGTCGCCGTCCTCTGGGATCAGCCCCAGCATTTT.

V is TRBV6-1 and J is TRBJ2-7; D might be TRBD1 (6 bases). V was cut by 3 bases and J by 3 bases, with 18 bases left in between. There are 16 residues in the CDR3. Per germline, CDR1 MNHNS and CDR2 SASEGT. The CDR3 DNA reads TGTGCCAGCAGTGAGCCGGACAGTTTCAGCCTCTACGAGCAGTACTTC. Translating gives CASSEPDSFSLYEQYF.

This chain uses TRBV4-1 with TRBJ1-4; 7 bases match TRBD1. The trim removed 4 bases at V and 5 bases at J, leaving 10 bases unmatched. The CDR3 covers 16 residues. From germline, CDR1 is MGHRA and CDR2 YSYEKL. DNA of the CDR3: TGCGCCAGCAGCCGCCGAACAGGGGCCCAGAATGAAAAACTGTTTTTT. Translated: CASSRRTGAQNEKLFF.

The chain combines TRBV19 with TRBJ1-1; TRBD1 agrees at 7 bases. This CDR3 is built from 14 residues. V gave up 4 bases and J gave up 1 base; unmatched junction bases: 3. Per the germline V gene, CDR1 is LNHDA and CDR2 is SQIVND (reference sequence). CDR3 sequence (DNA): TGTGCCAGTAGTACAAGACAGGGGAACACTGAAGCTTTCTTT. Its translation is CASSTRQGNTEAFF.

Comments on this clone: This same CDR3 is encoded by further DNA sequences in the sample. The V and J genes are TRBV7-2 and TRBJ2-7; D gene unclear. Trimming removed 5 bases at V and 0 bases at J, with 5 bases between. CDR1 and CDR2 from the germline V gene are SGHTA and FQGNSA. The CDR3 runs 12 residues. In DNA form, the CDR3 reads TGTGCCAGCAGCCCCTCCTCCTACGAGCAGTACTTC. Protein product: CASSPSSYEQYF.

This chain connects TRBV9 to TRBJ2-7, with D maybe TRBD2 (5 bases). Germline lookup yields CDR1 SGDLS and CDR2 YYNGEE. Trimming pared 0 bases from V and 2 bases from J, leaving 9 bases between. The CDR3 is 14 residues long. CDR3 in DNA: TGTGCCAGCAGCGTAGGCGGGTATACCTACGAGCAGTACTTC. Translating gives CASSVGGYTYEQYF.

The chain carries TRBV7-2 and TRBJ1-3, with 10 positions matching TRBD1. The CDR3 has 17 amino acids. The trim removed 1 base at V and 0 bases at J, leaving 3 bases unmatched. CDR1 and CDR2 from the germline V gene are SGHTA and FQGNSA. The CDR3 DNA reads TGTGCCAGCAGCTTAGTCGGACAGGGGGTCTCTGGAAACACCATATATTTT. It codes for CASSLVGQGVSGNTIYF.

V is TRBV19 and J is TRBJ2-1; 11 bases fit TRBD2. Germline V gene lookup returns CDR1 LNHDA and CDR2 SQIVND (reference sequence). With V trimmed by 6 bases and J by 5 bases, 6 bases remained unmatched. The CDR3 is made up of 15 amino acids. CDR3 in amino acids: CASSHSGRVDNEQFF. The CDR3 DNA reads TGTGCCAGTAGCCATAGCGGGAGGGTTGACAATGAGCAGTTCTTC.

The V gene is TRBV7-9, the J gene TRBJ1-1; D is unresolved. Trimming removed 5 bases from V and 5 bases from J, with 12 bases in between. Germline V gene lookup returns CDR1 SEHNR and CDR2 FQNEAQ (reference sequence). This CDR3 has 13 residues. Here the CDR3 DNA reads TGTGCCAGCAGCCAGATGGGCGGGACTGAAGCTTTCTTT. Its protein is CASSQMGGTEAFF. Together with reference TRBV7-9 and TRBJ1-1, the CDR3 gives the full variable domain: DTGVSQNPRHKITKRGQNVTFRCDPISEHNRLYWYRQTLGQGPEFLTYFQNEAQLEKSRLLSDRFSAERPKGSFSTLEIQRTEQGDSAMYLCASSQMGGTEAFFGQGTRLTVV.

This clone was observed once. The chain uses TRBV5-4 and TRBJ2-1, with 11 bases aligning to TRBD2. The trim removed 0 bases at V and 1 base at J, leaving 0 bases unmatched. Germline assignment: CDR1 SGHNT and CDR2 YYREEE (reference sequence). This CDR3 spans 16 amino acids. For the CDR3, the DNA is TGTGCCAGCAGCTTGGGACTAGCGGGATCCTACAATGAGCAGTTCTTC. As protein: CASSLGLAGSYNEQFF.

V and J are TRBV15 and TRBJ2-3; 8 positions match TRBD1. CDR3 length: 14 residues. Germline assignment: CDR1 LNHNV and CDR2 YYDKDF (reference sequence). CDR3 sequence: CATTGEVRTDTQYF. The DNA of the CDR3 is TGTGCAACGACAGGGGAAGTTCGCACAGATACGCAGTATTTT.

The chain combines TRBV30 with TRBJ2-5, with D maybe TRBD1 (5 bases). The CDR3 has 14 residues. The germline V and J ends were trimmed by 0 bases and 1 base, with 9 bases remaining between them. The germline V gene encodes CDR1 GTSNPN and CDR2 SVGIG (reference sequence). The CDR3 bases are TGTGCCTGGAGTGTAGGGGTAGCCCAAGAGACCCAGTACTTC. Its translation: CAWSVGVAQETQYF.

The rearrangement links TRBV15 to TRBJ2-5; the D gene is possibly TRBD2 (5 bases). This CDR3 has 17 residues. The germline gives CDR1 LNHNV, CDR2 YYDKDF (reference sequence). The V gene lost 2 bases and the J gene lost 5 bases, with 21 bases spanning the gap. The DNA of the CDR3 is TGTGCCACCAGCAGACCCTGTTCCAAACCTCCGGGGGAGACCCAGTACTTC. Its protein is CATSRPCSKPPGETQYF.